This entry lists 20 T cell receptor beta chains sequenced from one sample in a study of T cells in Graves' hyperthyroidism and ophthalmopathy. The source material, RNA transcripts, was used to amplify TCR beta CDR3 regions. HTBI primers were employed in a first-round RT-PCR of the TCR CDR3. MiXCR, applied by TCRdb to the multiplex PCR reads, yields one record per CDR3 protein. This sample carries around 300,000 distinct CDR3 sequences, roughly 13% of them seen once, and the ten largest clones take 20% to 25%. Sequenced input: blood. The receptors stem from a woman aged 30 to 39 with Graves' hyperthyroidism.

This clonotype was seen repeatedly, ten times or more. Here the CDR3 DNA reads TGTGCCAGCAGTTTCTTGACAGGGTTTCAGCCCCAGCATTTT. It codes for CASSFLTGFQPQHF. The chain employs TRBV28 and TRBJ1-5, with TRBD1 matching over 7 bases. This CDR3 contains 14 residues. V gave up 3 bases and J gave up 6 bases; unmatched junction bases: 5. Germline-derived CDR1 and CDR2 are MDHEN and SYDVKM.

The chain combines TRBV20-1 with TRBJ2-1; 10 bases are shared with TRBD1. This CDR3 spans 22 amino acids. Germline V gene lookup returns CDR1 DFQATT and CDR2 SNEGSKA (reference sequence). Unmatched junction bases numbered 26, after V lost 6 bases and J lost 0 bases. The CDR3 nucleotides read TGCAGTGCGGATCCCGGGACAGGGGAATTTAGTTCAGCGGCCAGCTCCTACAATGAGCAGTTCTTC. Translated: CSADPGTGEFSSAASSYNEQFF.

The CDR3: CASSLALDPGVAYF. CDR3 DNA sequence: TGTGCCAGCAGCTTAGCCCTAGACCCCGGAGTCGCTTACTTC. The chain recombines TRBV7-9 with TRBJ2-5; no firm D call. The germline V gene encodes CDR1 SEHNR and CDR2 FQNEAQ (reference sequence). CDR3 length equals 14 residues. Trimming took 0 bases from V and 14 from J, leaving 19 bases between them.

CDR3 region: CASSLSLAGDEQYF. Here the CDR3 DNA reads TGTGCCAGCAGCCTCTCCCTAGCGGGAGACGAGCAGTACTTC. V gene TRBV7-9 combines with J gene TRBJ2-7, with TRBD2 identical over 10 bases. CDR1 and CDR2 (germline): SEHNR, FQNEAQ (reference sequence). The CDR3 is 14 residues long. J gave up 5 bases and V 5 bases, and 6 bases lay outside the gene matches.

The chain joins TRBV11-2 to TRBJ1-1; a weak D match, TRBD1 (5 bases). This CDR3 is 13 amino acids long. The germline V gene has CDR1 SGHAT and CDR2 FQNNGV. V lost 7 bases and J lost 7, with 16 bases in between. CDR3 sequence (DNA): TGTGCCAGCAATCTCGCTAGGGGTGGTGAAGCTTTCTTT. Translating it yields CASNLARGGEAFF.

This clonotype came up a few times. This chain uses TRBV30 with TRBJ2-2; 9 positions match TRBD1. V shed 2 bases and J 7 bases; nucleotides not matched to a gene: 5. From germline, CDR1 is GTSNPN and CDR2 SVGIG (reference sequence). The CDR3 is 14 amino acids. The CDR3: CAWSPGQGVGELFF. Written as DNA, the CDR3 is TGTGCCTGGAGTCCGGGACAGGGAGTCGGGGAGCTGTTTTTT.

The chain links TRBV19 to TRBJ2-1, with 12 positions matching TRBD2. Germline loops: CDR1 LNHDA, CDR2 SQIVND (reference sequence). Unmatched junction bases numbered 13, after V lost 1 base and J lost 0 bases. The CDR3 is 21 residues long. Here the CDR3 DNA reads TGTGCCAGTAGTATAGCCGCCGGGACTAGCGGGCCAGCTAGCTCCTACAATGAGCAGTTCTTC. Translated, it gives CASSIAAGTSGPASSYNEQFF.

This clonotype was detected many times. The chain combines TRBV5-4 with TRBJ1-1, with TRBD1 identical over 8 bases. Germline V CDR1 and CDR2: SGHNT, YYREEE (reference sequence). J was trimmed by 2 bases and V by 0 bases; bases with no gene match: 3. This CDR3 region has 15 residues. CDR3 in DNA: TGTGCCAGCAGCTTGGGAGGACAGGGCAACACTGAAGCTTTCTTT. This sequence encodes CASSLGGQGNTEAFF.

This clonotype has more than one count but fewer than ten. The CDR3 reads CASSPHSPGANVLTF. The CDR3 region has the DNA TGTGCCAGCAGCCCTCATTCGCCTGGGGCCAACGTCCTGACTTTC. The chain carries TRBV7-3 and TRBJ2-6; D is uncertain. The CDR3 spans 15 residues. V gave up 5 bases and J gave up 2 bases, with 10 bases separating them. Germline CDR1 and CDR2: SGHTA and FQGTGA.

This clonotype was seen ten or more times. The chain joins TRBV7-2 to TRBJ2-7; 8 bases are shared with TRBD2. The CDR3 spans 14 residues. V lost 5 bases and J lost 3; bases outside the gene matches: 6. From germline, CDR1 is SGHTA and CDR2 FQGNSA. The CDR3 sequence: CASSITSGGYEQYF. CDR3 DNA: TGTGCCAGCAGCATAACTAGCGGTGGCTACGAGCAGTACTTC.

Points on this clonotype: A much more abundant neighbour one base away suggests this may be a read error. This chain connects TRBV19 to TRBJ2-1; a possible D gene is TRBD2 (5 bases). Germline V gene data show CDR1 as LNHDA and CDR2 as SQIVND (reference sequence). The CDR3 extends over 14 amino acids. The germline V and J ends were trimmed by 7 bases and 13 bases, with 23 bases remaining between them. DNA of the CDR3: TGTGCCAGTAATTTAGGCGGAATCGGGGAGACCCAGTTCTTC. It yields the protein CASNLGGIGETQFF. Variable domain in full (rest from reference TRBV19 and TRBJ2-1): DGGITQSPKYLFRKEGQNVTLSCEQNLNHDAMYWYRQDPGQGLRLIYYSQIVNDFQKGDIAEGYSVSREKKESFPLTVTSAQKNPTAFYLCASNLGGIGETQFFGPGTRLTVL.

A few counts support this clonotype. The V gene is TRBV4-1, the J gene TRBJ1-1; no clear D gene. The CDR3 is made up of 15 amino acids. Germline V gives CDR1 MGHRA, CDR2 YSYEKL. Trimming cost V 5 bases and J 6 bases, with 19 bases left between them. The CDR3 bases are TGCGCCAGCAGCAATTTAAGGGTACGCGTACCTGAAGCTTTCTTT. Translation gives CASSNLRVRVPEAFF.

The chain carries TRBV7-9 and TRBJ2-5, with TRBD2 as a possible D gene (5 bases). V dropped 6 bases and J dropped 2 bases, with 10 bases sitting between them. Germline CDR1 is SEHNR and CDR2 is FQNEAQ (reference sequence). This CDR3 region has 13 residues. The CDR3 sequence is CASSRTRQETQYF. The CDR3 DNA reads as TGTGCCAGCAGTCGCACTAGACAAGAGACCCAGTACTTC.

The CDR3 loop reads CSARVLGGGETQYF. In DNA form, the CDR3 reads TGCAGTGCTAGAGTATTGGGGGGAGGGGAGACCCAGTACTTC. The chain employs TRBV20-1 and TRBJ2-5, with 7 bases lining up with TRBD2. Germline CDR1 is DFQATT and CDR2 is SNEGSKA (reference sequence). The J segment lost 5 bases and the V segment lost 1 base, leaving 7 bases of the junction unmatched. The CDR3 is made up of 14 amino acids.

The chain carries TRBV29-1 and TRBJ2-1; 15 bases agree with TRBD2. This CDR3 is built from 15 residues. Trimming removed 7 bases from V and 9 bases from J; junction bases left unmatched: 10. Germline loops: CDR1 SQVTM, CDR2 ANQGSEA. DNA of the CDR3: TGCAGCGCCCGGACTAGCGGGAGGGACCGGGGTGAGCAGTTCTTC. This translates into CSARTSGRDRGEQFF.

The gene calls are TRBV20-1 and TRBJ2-7; the D is unclear. V lost 2 bases and J 7 bases, leaving 9 bases between the germline ends. The germline V gene has CDR1 DFQATT and CDR2 SNEGSKA (reference sequence). The CDR3 has 11 residues. The CDR3, as DNA: TGCAGTGCTAGACCGGTGGTTGAGCAGTACTTC. Amino acids: CSARPVVEQYF.

The sample holds a few counts of this clonotype. This CDR3 is CASWRGVFQETQYF. CDR3 sequence (DNA): TGTGCCAGCTGGCGGGGGGTATTCCAAGAGACCCAGTACTTC. The chain uses TRBV2 and TRBJ2-5, with 8 positions matching TRBD2. Germline V gives CDR1 SNHLY, CDR2 FYNNEI. The CDR3 totals 14 residues. J gave up 1 base and V 8 bases, and 6 bases lay outside the gene matches.

This clonotype was recorded many times. V and J are TRBV6-1 and TRBJ1-1; no clear D gene. Germline-derived CDR1 and CDR2 are MNHNS and SASEGT. Trimming took 7 bases from V and 2 from J, leaving 14 bases between them. The CDR3 totals 14 residues. CDR3 nucleotides: TGTGCCAGCACCCGGCGGGGTGGAAACACTGAAGCTTTCTTT. Encoded protein: CASTRRGGNTEAFF.

This sequence joins TRBV6-1 and TRBJ2-5; 7 nucleotides align to TRBD2. V was pared by 3 bases and J by 5 bases, with 9 bases of the junction left unmatched. Germline V lookup: CDR1 MNHNS, CDR2 SASEGT. The CDR3 runs to 15 residues. The CDR3 reads CASSDAGVWDETQYF. Written as DNA, the CDR3 is TGTGCCAGCAGTGATGCGGGGGTATGGGATGAGACCCAGTACTTC.

This clonotype was seen ten or more times. V gene TRBV11-2 combines with J gene TRBJ1-1; D is undetermined. CDR1 and CDR2 (germline): SGHAT, FQNNGV. The CDR3 consists of 14 residues. Trimming cost V 4 bases and J 1 base, with 10 bases left between them. This CDR3 is CASSSLTRNTEAFF. The CDR3 nucleotides are TGTGCCAGCAGCTCCCTAACACGGAACACTGAAGCTTTCTTT.